A selection of T cell receptor beta chains follows, all from one sample in a study of regulatory T cells in long-lasting Graves disease. TCRdb re-analysed the multiplex PCR reads in MiXCR, keeping a single row per CDR3 protein. The data hold fewer than 350,000 distinct CDR3 sequences, with 15% to 20% observed a single time. Sample: peripheral blood mononuclear cells (PBMCs), taken at new diagnosis, from a patient treated with antithyroid drugs. Source of these receptors: a female donor with Graves disease. CDR3s include the opening cysteine and the closing phenylalanine or tryptophan. The D gene is left open where the match is weak. Size is stated for part of the rows, as once, few or many counts, or as a class when the clone is expanded.

-	TRBJ1-5	many	TRBV12-3/TRBV12-4	TGTGCCAGCAGCCTGGGACACCCCCAGCATTTT	CASSLGHPQHF
-	TRBJ2-1	few	TRBV5-1	TGCGCCAGCAGCTTGGAACTCCGCAAGGGAAGAGAGCAGTTCTTC	CASSLELRKGREQFF
-	TRBJ1-5	many	TRBV28	TGTGCCAGCAGGCCTCTTGGGCCAGAGATTAATCAGCCCCAGCATTTT	CASRPLGPEINQPQHF
-	TRBJ2-7	-	TRBV27	TGTGCCAGCAGTTCCTTTGGCGGCGAGCAGTACTTC	CASSSFGGEQYF
-	TRBJ1-2	many	TRBV6-1	TGTGCCAGCAGTGAACTAGGACCAGCTAACTATGGCTACACCTTC	CASSELGPANYGYTF
-	TRBJ1-2	-	TRBV2	TGTGCCAGCAGGAACTGGGGGCAGGGTGGCCGTGGCTACACCTTC	CASRNWGQGGRGYTF
-	TRBJ2-7	many	TRBV12-3/TRBV12-4	TGTGCCAGCAGACCCTCAGGATCTCGGGCCTACGAGCAGTACTTC	CASRPSGSRAYEQYF
-	TRBJ2-7	many	TRBV28	TGTGCCAGCAGCTATACAGGGCTGGTCTACGAGCAGTACTTC	CASSYTGLVYEQYF
-	TRBJ1-6	-	TRBV28	TGTGCCAGCAGTTTAAGTCCGTATACCGATTCACCCCTCCACTTT	CASSLSPYTDSPLHF
TRBD1	TRBJ2-7	few	TRBV28	TGTGCCAGCAGCACGGACAGGTCGACCTACGAGCAGTACTTC	CASSTDRSTYEQYF
-	TRBJ1-3	many	TRBV5-1	TGCGCCAGCAGCTTGGGCTGGGAGGGAGGAAACACCATATATTTT	CASSLGWEGGNTIYF
-	TRBJ1-6	many	TRBV28	TGTGCCAGCAGCCCTGTGGGGGCGAGTTCACCCCTCCACTTT	CASSPVGASSPLHF
-	TRBJ2-7	many	TRBV10-2	TGCGCCAGCAGTGAGTCAAGGTACGAGCAGTACTTC	CASSESRYEQYF
-	TRBJ2-7	many	TRBV7-9	TGTGCCAGCAGCTACGTGGACAGCTACGAGCAGTACTTC	CASSYVDSYEQYF
-	TRBJ1-1	few	TRBV25-1	TGTGCCAGCCAGAGGGGTCGCACTGAAGCTTTCTTT	CASQRGRTEAFF
TRBD2	TRBJ2-7	few	TRBV20-1	TGCAGTGCCAGCGGCGGGAGTCTGAACGAGCAGTACTTC	CSASGGSLNEQYF
-	TRBJ2-7	few	TRBV19	TGTGCCAGTAGTATAGTTCGAAGCTCCTACGAGCAGTACTTC	CASSIVRSSYEQYF
TRBD2	TRBJ2-3	-	TRBV6-1	TGTGCCAGCTCCACCCGACTAGCGGGAGGGCCACATACGCAGTATTTT	CASSTRLAGGPHTQYF
-	TRBJ1-2	-	TRBV4-3	TGCGCCAGCAGCCAAGATCCCACAGAGGGTAACTATGGCTACACCTTC	CASSQDPTEGNYGYTF
TRBD2	TRBJ2-1	few	TRBV5-1	TGCGCCAGCAGCTTGGCGGGGGGACTCAAAACCTACAATGAGCAGTTCTTC	CASSLAGGLKTYNEQFF
-	TRBJ2-2	many	TRBV10-3	TGTGCCATCAGTGCTCTATCGGACAGCGCCTTGAACACCGGGGAGCTGTTTTTT	CAISALSDSALNTGELFF
TRBD1	TRBJ1-2	many	TRBV19	TGTGCCAGTAGTGCGGGACAGGCTTATGCTAACTATGGCTACACCTTC	CASSAGQAYANYGYTF
-	TRBJ2-7	many	TRBV30	TGTGCCTGGAGTGTTAGGGACACCTACGAGCAGTACTTC	CAWSVRDTYEQYF
-	TRBJ1-1	many	TRBV6-1	TGTGCCAGCAGTGGGAGATACACTGAAGCTTTCTTT	CASSGRYTEAFF
TRBD2	TRBJ2-2	-	TRBV11-2	TGTGCCAGCAGCTTAGAATCTAGCGGGAGCACCGGGGAGCTGTTTTTT	CASSLESSGSTGELFF
-	TRBJ2-7	many	TRBV5-5	TGTGCCAGCAGATACGGGACACCGCTCCCCGAGCAGTACTTC	CASRYGTPLPEQYF
-	TRBJ2-7	many	TRBV10-3	TGTGCCATCAGTGGGCATGTCTACGAGCAGTACTTC	CAISGHVYEQYF
TRBD2	TRBJ2-1	few	TRBV14	TGTGCCAGCAGCCGAGTGATAGCGGGAGGGGTTGTGAATGAGCAGTTCTTC	CASSRVIAGGVVNEQFF
TRBD2	TRBJ2-5	many	TRBV6-5	TGTGCCAGCAGTTCCTCGTCCGGGACTAGCCACCACTTC	CASSSSSGTSHHF
-	TRBJ2-1	many	TRBV15	TGTGCCACCAGCAGAGAAGGTAGTCCCTCCTACAATGAGCAGTTCTTC	CATSREGSPSYNEQFF
-	TRBJ1-2	many	TRBV19	TGTGCCAGTAGTATTCAGCGGGGCTATGGCTACACCTTC	CASSIQRGYGYTF
-	TRBJ2-3	many	TRBV27	TGTGCCAGCAGTTTAGATCCCCGGGGGTTTAGCACAGATACGCAGTATTTT	CASSLDPRGFSTDTQYF
-	TRBJ2-1	many	TRBV27	TGTGCCAGCAGTTATGGGGGGCTAGCCTGGTTCTTC	CASSYGGLAWFF
-	TRBJ2-7	-	TRBV27	TGTGCCAGCAGTTCGAGGACAGTCGGATCCTACGGGCAGTATTTC	CASSSRTVGSYGQYF